These 19 T cell receptor beta chains were sequenced from one sample in a study of blood T cells in healthy people across ages. Next came a second PCR, run for about 7 to 12 cycles, which used a sample-barcoded 5' primer along with a J-beta primer mix. TCRdb passed the 5' RACE reads through MiXCR, listing each CDR3 protein once. The data hold approximately 2,000,000 distinct CDR3 sequences, with roughly 43% observed a single time. Sequenced input: blood. Receptors were obtained from a human donor in good health.

This clonotype was seen a few times. The chain employs TRBV3-1 and TRBJ2-5; 8 bases agree with TRBD2. Looked up from germline, CDR1 is LGHDT and CDR2 is YNNKEL (reference sequence). CDR3 size: 17 residues. J lost 1 base, V lost 1 base, and 8 bases had no gene match. CDR3 loop: CASSQVAAGAFQETQYF. CDR3 sequence (DNA): TGTGCCAGCAGCCAAGTTGCAGCGGGGGCCTTCCAAGAGACCCAGTACTTC.

The rearrangement links TRBV27 to TRBJ1-2, with TRBD1 identical over 7 bases. CDR3 size: 13 residues. J gave up 7 bases and V 6 bases, and 8 bases lay outside the gene matches. CDR1 is MNHEY, CDR2 SMNVEV, per germline (reference sequence). The CDR3 is CASRPNRGTGYTF. The CDR3 nucleotides are TGTGCCAGCAGACCTAACAGGGGAACTGGCTACACCTTC.

A remark on this clonotype: A clone one base away is much larger, so this may be a read error. The CDR3 protein is CAISASERTGVQSQHF. CDR3 sequence (DNA): TGTGCCATCAGTGCATCAGAAAGGACAGGGGTCCAGTCCCAGCATTTT. The chain combines TRBV10-3 with TRBJ1-5; TRBD1 matches 9 bases. Per the germline V gene, CDR1 is ENHRY and CDR2 is SYGVKD. V was clipped by 4 bases and J by 11 bases; unmatched bases: 15. The CDR3 runs 16 residues.

This clonotype appeared once. V is TRBV20-1 and J is TRBJ2-3, with D uncertain. Trimming took off 7 bases at V and 6 bases at J, with 11 bases between the two ends. The CDR3 loop spans 11 amino acids. Germline V gene sequence: CDR1 DFQATT, CDR2 SNEGSKA (reference sequence). The CDR3 spells CSGASFDTQYF. CDR3 bases: TGCAGTGGGGCCAGTTTTGATACGCAGTATTTT.

The rearrangement links TRBV20-1 to TRBJ2-5; 10 bases fit TRBD1. CDR1 and CDR2 from the germline V gene are DFQATT and SNEGSKA (reference sequence). V trimming: 5 bases; J trimming: 11 bases; junction bases outside the gene matches: 20. The CDR3 has 16 amino acids. The CDR3 region has the DNA TGCAGTGCTTCCAGCCGGGACAGGGGATATACGAAGGAGCAGTACTTC. This codes for CSASSRDRGYTKEQYF.

The chain has TRBV4-1 and TRBJ2-2; 9 bases map to TRBD1. The V and J ends lost 7 bases and 1 base, in that order; junction bases with no gene match: 10. This CDR3 has 17 amino acids. The germline V gene has CDR1 MGHRA and CDR2 YSYEKL. CDR3 sequence: CASTIPGQGRNTGELFF. Here the CDR3 DNA reads TGCGCCAGCACCATCCCGGGACAGGGTCGGAACACCGGGGAGCTGTTTTTT.

The V call is TRBV3-1, the J call TRBJ2-1, with 10 bases fitting TRBD2. There are 19 residues in the CDR3. Per the germline V gene, CDR1 is LGHDT and CDR2 is YNNKEL (reference sequence). V dropped 0 bases and J dropped 1; count of bases not matched to a gene: 9. CDR3 DNA sequence: TGTGCCAGCAGCCAAGAGGAGCGGGGGGGAGTCACGTCCTACAATGAGCAGTTCTTC. Its translation is CASSQEERGGVTSYNEQFF.

This clonotype was found a few times. The chain joins TRBV4-3 to TRBJ1-2; TRBD1 might be the D (6 bases). Germline-derived CDR1 and CDR2 are LGHNA and YSLEER. This CDR3 region has 17 residues. V gave up 3 bases and J gave up 5 bases, with 22 bases separating them. In nucleotides, the CDR3 is TGCGCCAGCAGCCATCTACTACAGGGCTATATCCCATATGGCTACACCTTC. Protein product: CASSHLLQGYIPYGYTF.

This clonotype was counted a few times. This chain links TRBV4-1 with TRBJ2-3; 7 positions match TRBD2. Germline CDR1 is MGHRA and CDR2 is YSYEKL. V shed 1 base, J shed 1 base, and the junction held 5 bases outside the gene matches. This CDR3 contains 16 residues. The CDR3 is CASSQGWSGGTDTQYF. In nucleotides, the CDR3 is TGCGCCAGCAGCCAAGGGTGGAGCGGGGGCACAGATACGCAGTATTTT.

V is TRBV7-9 and J is TRBJ1-2; 9 positions match TRBD1. This CDR3 is built from 15 residues. Germline V gene lookup returns CDR1 SEHNR and CDR2 FQNEAQ (reference sequence). Trimming took 4 bases from V and 6 from J; bases not matched to a gene: 9. DNA of the CDR3: TGTGCCAGCAGCTCCGGGACAGGGCGCCGTAATGGCTACACCTTC. It encodes CASSSGTGRRNGYTF.

The V gene is TRBV4-2, the J gene TRBJ2-5; 12 bases agree with TRBD2. The CDR3 covers 16 residues. Looked up from germline, CDR1 is LGHNA and CDR2 is YNFKEQ. Trimming cost V 0 bases and J 7 bases; bases outside gene matches: 6. CDR3 DNA: TGTGCCAGCAGCCAAGATCGACTAGCGGGGGTAGGGACCCAGTACTTC. This encodes CASSQDRLAGVGTQYF.

The V gene is TRBV11-2, the J gene TRBJ2-5; D gene uncertain. CDR3 size: 15 residues. Germline CDR1 reads SGHAT; CDR2 reads FQNNGV. The V gene lost 3 bases and the J gene lost 4 bases, with 15 bases spanning the gap. CDR3 amino acids: CASSFGRSWSETQYF. CDR3 sequence (DNA): TGTGCCAGCAGCTTTGGCAGGAGTTGGTCAGAGACCCAGTACTTC.

The chain employs TRBV6-6 and TRBJ2-5, with D perhaps given as TRBD1 or TRBD2 (5 bases each). V was pared by 5 bases and J by 5 bases, with 12 bases between. Per germline, CDR1 MNHNY and CDR2 SVGAGI (reference sequence). The CDR3 spans 13 residues. The CDR3 DNA is TGTGCCAGCAGTCGCGATTGGGGGGAGACCCAGTACTTC. Encoded protein: CASSRDWGETQYF.

The genes are TRBV5-1 and TRBJ2-2; no firm D call. Trimming removed 0 bases at V and 0 bases at J, with 9 bases between. CDR1 is SGHRS, CDR2 YFSETQ, per germline. This CDR3 region has 16 residues. The CDR3: CASSLAGKTNTGELFF. For the CDR3, the DNA is TGCGCCAGCAGCTTGGCTGGGAAGACGAACACCGGGGAGCTGTTTTTT.

This clonotype was picked up a small number of times. The genes are TRBV20-1 and TRBJ2-3; TRBD1 matches 7 bases. CDR1 is DFQATT, CDR2 SNEGSKA, per germline (reference sequence). The trim removed 4 bases at V and 1 base at J, leaving 5 bases unmatched. The CDR3 length is 14 residues. CDR3 region: CSANLGQGTDTQYF. CDR3 DNA sequence: TGCAGTGCTAACCTCGGACAGGGCACAGATACGCAGTATTTT.

V and J are TRBV5-6 and TRBJ2-7; 10 bases agree with TRBD2. The J segment lost 1 base and the V segment lost 3 bases, leaving 7 bases of the junction unmatched. CDR3 length equals 16 residues. Per the germline V gene, CDR1 is SGHDT and CDR2 is YYEEEE. DNA of the CDR3: TGTGCCAGCAGCTGGAAAGGGACTAGCGATTCCTACGAGCAGTACTTC. Translating it yields CASSWKGTSDSYEQYF.

This clonotype was observed a handful of times. The gene calls are TRBV20-1 and TRBJ2-3; 11 bases match TRBD2. The length of the CDR3 is 16 residues. The V segment lost 3 bases and the J segment 11 bases; nucleotides outside the gene matches: 16. The germline V gene encodes CDR1 DFQATT and CDR2 SNEGSKA (reference sequence). The CDR3 protein is CSARIAGGNSFYEQYF. In DNA, the CDR3 is TGCAGTGCTAGGATAGCGGGGGGGAACTCATTCTACGAGCAGTATTTT.

CDR3 region: CASSQSYGLGLESYGYTF. CDR3 DNA: TGCGCCAGCAGCCAATCCTACGGGTTAGGGTTGGAAAGCTATGGCTACACCTTC. The chain combines TRBV4-3 with TRBJ1-2; D is undetermined. The V and J ends lost 2 bases and 4 bases respectively, with 23 bases between them. Germline V CDR1 and CDR2: LGHNA, YSLEER. The CDR3 runs to 18 residues.

This clonotype showed up just once. The CDR3 protein is CASIRAGGHYNEQFF. CDR3 coding DNA: TGTGCCAGCATCCGAGCCGGGGGGCACTACAATGAGCAGTTCTTC. The chain couples TRBV6-5 to TRBJ2-1; D might be TRBD2 (7 bases). CDR1 and CDR2 from the germline V gene are MNHEY and SVGAGI. Trimming left V 7 bases short and J 3 bases short, with 16 bases between. CDR3 size: 15 residues.